This TCR beta chain was recovered during a study of T cell repertoires in cytomegalovirus infection. As for the study in general: An indication of both CMV infection and matching HLA type came from public TCR beta signatures.

TCRdb re-called the reads through MiXCR, storing one row per CDR3 protein. Of around 530,000 distinct CDR3 sequences listed, around a quarter are singletons. A note on this clonotype: What it binds is unknown.

General study points: Identification of carriers of CMV plus the relevant HLA was performed using cumulative public TCR beta family frequency. Clonotype analysis showed dominance of the ex vivo response by HLA-C-restricted CMV-specific TCR beta clonotypes.

CDR1 and CDR2 from the germline V gene are LNHDA and SQIVND (reference sequence). The CDR3 sequence is 15 residues long. With 3 bases clipped from V and 6 bases from J, the junction kept 5 bases outside the gene matches. The sequenced sample consisted of PBMCs. This TCR came from a human donor in good health (CMV status not recorded). Some clones in this sample may be carry-over from other donors' samples. The rearrangement links TRBV19 to TRBJ2-1; 10 bases are a match to TRBD2. CDR3 sequence reads: CASSILAGGFNEQFF. The CDR3 DNA reads TGTGCCAGTAGTATTTTAGCGGGAGGCTTCAATGAGCAGTTCTTC. Complete variable domain (other parts from reference TRBV19 and TRBJ2-1): DGGITQSPKYLFRKEGQNVTLSCEQNLNHDAMYWYRQDPGQGLRLIYYSQIVNDFQKGDIAEGYSVSREKKESFPLTVTSAQKNPTAFYLCASSILAGGFNEQFFGPGTRLTVL.